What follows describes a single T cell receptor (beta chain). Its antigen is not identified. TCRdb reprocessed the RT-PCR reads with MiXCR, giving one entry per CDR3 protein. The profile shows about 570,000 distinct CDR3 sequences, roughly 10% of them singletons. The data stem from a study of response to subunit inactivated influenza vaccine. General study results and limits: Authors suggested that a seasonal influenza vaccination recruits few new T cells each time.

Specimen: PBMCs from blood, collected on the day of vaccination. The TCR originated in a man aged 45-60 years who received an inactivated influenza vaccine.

The DNA for the CDR3 is TGTGCCACCAGCAGAGATATCGCCGGGACAGGGGGACAAGAGACCCAGTACTTC. This encodes CATSRDIAGTGGQETQYF. The V and J genes are TRBV15 and TRBJ2-5; 11 positions match TRBD1. V trimming: 0 bases; J trimming: 2 bases; junction bases outside the gene matches: 8. The CDR3 spans 18 residues. The germline V gene encodes CDR1 LNHNV and CDR2 YYDKDF (reference sequence).